The 30 T cell receptor beta chains reported below all come from one sample, sequenced in a study of blood T cell repertoires in COVID-19. Method: immunoSEQ multiplex PCR; TCRdb's copy keeps in-frame clones and lacks some. Of 450,000 or so clones in the sample, around 91% were seen once. Specimen: PBMCs or T cells enriched from blood (not recorded which). All receptors come from a man younger than 30 who had recovered from COVID-19.

The table lists this clone with a count of one. The V gene is TRBV6-5, the J gene TRBJ1-2; D unclear. The CDR3 has 14 amino acids. The V gene lost 0 bases and the J gene lost 2 bases, with 7 bases spanning the gap. Germline loops: CDR1 MNHEY, CDR2 SVGAGI. The CDR3 DNA follows: TGTGCCAGCAGTTACTCTGGCGGAAACTATGGCTACACCTTC. Translating it yields CASSYSGGNYGYTF.

The table lists this clone with a few counts. V is TRBV10-3 and J is TRBJ1-3, with 9 bases lining up with TRBD1. The germline V gene encodes CDR1 ENHRY and CDR2 SYGVKD. This CDR3 contains 15 residues. V was clipped by 7 bases and J by 1 base; unmatched bases: 5. This CDR3 reads CAITRDRVSGNTIYF. The CDR3 DNA follows: TGTGCCATCACTCGGGACAGGGTATCTGGAAACACCATATATTTT.

This chain uses TRBV7-3 with TRBJ2-1; 10 bases map to TRBD2. This CDR3 is 15 amino acids long. The germline V gene has CDR1 SGHTA and CDR2 FQGTGA. Losses at the gene ends were 5 bases for V and 3 bases for J; bases not matched to a gene: 4. The CDR3 sequence: CASSPGLAVYNEQFF. CDR3 DNA sequence: TGTGCCAGCAGCCCCGGACTAGCGGTCTACAATGAGCAGTTCTTC.

The chain carries TRBV3-1 (or the pseudogene TRBV3-2) and TRBJ1-4; 8 nucleotides align to TRBD1. CDR1 is LGHDT and CDR2 is YNNKEL in the germline V gene (reference sequence). This CDR3 spans 16 amino acids. Trimming at V came to 1 base and at J to 4 bases, leaving 5 bases not matched to a gene. CDR3 sequence: CASSQVADRGNEKLFF. CDR3 coding DNA: TGTGCCAGCAGCCAAGTTGCTGACAGGGGTAATGAAAAACTGTTTTTT.

A single count supports this clone. This chain links TRBV6-5 with TRBJ1-5; 7 nucleotides match TRBD1. The CDR3 contains 12 residues. Germline V gene lookup returns CDR1 MNHEY and CDR2 SVGAGI. V gave up 9 bases and J gave up 2 bases; unmatched junction bases: 1. This CDR3 reads CASGQGNQPQHF. The DNA for the CDR3 is TGTGCCAGTGGACAGGGCAATCAGCCCCAGCATTTT.

V gene TRBV7-9 combines with J gene TRBJ1-1; 8 nucleotides agree with TRBD1. With 1 base clipped from V and 10 bases from J, the junction kept 5 bases outside the gene matches. Germline V gene data show CDR1 as SEHNR and CDR2 as FQNEAQ (reference sequence). The CDR3 loop spans 13 amino acids. The CDR3 DNA reads as TGTGCCAGCAGCTTAGGACAGGGGACGACAGCTTTCTTT. This codes for CASSLGQGTTAFF.

The chain links TRBV5-1 to TRBJ2-6; D remains ambiguous. CDR1 is SGHRS and CDR2 is YFSETQ in the germline V gene. V lost 4 bases and J lost 0, with 11 bases in between. This CDR3 comprises 16 residues. CDR3 bases: TGCGCCAGCAGCCAATACTGGAGCTCTGGGGCCAACGTCCTGACTTTC. Translation: CASSQYWSSGANVLTF.

The V and J genes are TRBV5-1 and TRBJ1-1, with TRBD1 identical over 9 bases. There are 15 residues in the CDR3. V trimming: 2 bases; J trimming: 5 bases; junction bases outside the gene matches: 7. Per the germline V gene, CDR1 is SGHRS and CDR2 is YFSETQ. CDR3 nucleotide sequence: TGCGCCAGCAGCTTTACACAGGGGGCGCGTACTGAAGCTTTCTTT. Residues: CASSFTQGARTEAFF.

The chain recombines TRBV4-1 with TRBJ2-2, with a weak D call TRBD2 (5 bases). The CDR3 has 14 residues. CDR1 is MGHRA, CDR2 YSYEKL, per germline. Trimming removed 0 bases at V and 6 bases at J, with 8 bases between. The CDR3 spells CASSQEPRAGELFF. CDR3 nucleotide sequence: TGCGCCAGCAGCCAAGAACCGAGGGCCGGGGAGCTGTTTTTT.

The V gene is TRBV28, the J gene TRBJ2-2, with a weak D call TRBD1 (5 bases). With 8 bases removed from V and 0 bases from J, the gap between germline ends came to 7 bases. This CDR3 has 13 amino acids. Germline-derived CDR1 and CDR2 are MDHEN and SYDVKM. CDR3 loop: CASGRANTGELFF. In DNA, the CDR3 is TGTGCCAGCGGCAGGGCGAACACCGGGGAGCTGTTTTTT.

This chain links TRBV28 with TRBJ2-1; the match to TRBD2 covers 7 bases. CDR1 is MDHEN and CDR2 is SYDVKM in the germline V gene. Unmatched junction bases numbered 7, after V lost 4 bases and J lost 4 bases. The CDR3 totals 15 residues. This CDR3 reads CASSSGLYRYNEQFF. The CDR3 bases are TGTGCCAGCAGTTCGGGACTATATAGGTACAATGAGCAGTTCTTC.

V gene TRBV7-7 combines with J gene TRBJ2-5; 10 positions match TRBD2. Germline V gene sequence: CDR1 SSHAT, CDR2 FNYEAQ (reference sequence). The length of the CDR3 is 17 residues. Trimming at V came to 1 base and at J to 2 bases, leaving 7 bases not matched to a gene. CDR3 bases: TGTGCCAGCAGCTTAGGTTCCACTAGCGGGATTCAAGAGACCCAGTACTTC. It translates to CASSLGSTSGIQETQYF. Full variable domain (rest looked up from reference TRBV7-7 and TRBJ2-5): GAGVSQSPRYKVTKRGQDVTLRCDPISSHATLYWYQQALGQGPEFLTYFNYEAQPDKSGLPSDRFSAERPEGSISTLTIQRTEQRDSAMYRCASSLGSTSGIQETQYFGPGTRLLVL.

CDR3 protein: CASSLAEGGTEAFF. The CDR3 nucleotides read TGCGCCAGCAGCTTGGCCGAAGGGGGAACTGAAGCTTTCTTT. V usage is TRBV5-1 and J usage is TRBJ1-1, with a possible D match to TRBD1 (6 bases). CDR3 size: 14 residues. V dropped 0 bases and J dropped 5 bases, with 11 bases sitting between them. The germline CDR1 and CDR2 sequences are SGHRS and YFSETQ.

This chain uses TRBV21-1 with TRBJ2-7; TRBD1, the D gene given by the table, was not confirmed from the DNA. TRBV21-1 counts as a pseudogene. The CDR3 loop spans 13 amino acids. Written as DNA, the CDR3 is TGTGCCAGCAGCAGAGACAGGGGCGGAGAGCAGTACTTC. It translates to CASSRDRGGEQYF.

The chain carries TRBV30 and TRBJ1-5; 8 bases match TRBD1. V shed 1 base, J shed 2 bases, and the junction held 4 bases outside the gene matches. Per germline, CDR1 GTSNPN and CDR2 SVGIG (reference sequence). This CDR3 region has 15 residues. CDR3 coding DNA: TGTGCCTGGAGTGCAGGACAGGGTGGCAATCAGCCCCAGCATTTT. Translating gives CAWSAGQGGNQPQHF.

This chain links TRBV12-3 or TRBV12-4 with TRBJ1-2; 9 bases agree with TRBD1. Trimming took 3 bases from V and 8 from J; bases not matched to a gene: 4. The CDR3 length is 13 residues. The CDR3 spells CASSFGTGNGYTF. The CDR3 DNA is TGTGCCAGCAGTTTCGGGACAGGGAACGGCTACACCTTC.

The chain uses TRBV11-2 and TRBJ1-5; maybe TRBD1 (6 bases). Trimming stripped 5 bases from V and 3 bases from J, with 14 bases between. The CDR3 length is 15 residues. Germline-derived CDR1 and CDR2 are SGHAT and FQNNGV. CDR3 coding DNA: TGTGCCAGCAGCCGCGCGCGGGGGGCCAATCAGCCCCAGCATTTT. It encodes CASSRARGANQPQHF.

The V gene is TRBV28, the J gene TRBJ2-7; a possible D gene is TRBD2 (5 bases). Germline CDR1 reads MDHEN; CDR2 reads SYDVKM. The V and J ends lost 6 bases and 6 bases respectively, with 18 bases between them. The CDR3 contains 14 residues. The CDR3 DNA reads as TGTGCCAGCAGCTTTAGCGCGGGCTCAGGCGAGCAGTACTTC. As protein: CASSFSAGSGEQYF.

The genes are TRBV27 and TRBJ2-1; 9 bases map to TRBD1. CDR3 length equals 13 residues. The germline gives CDR1 MNHEY, CDR2 SMNVEV (reference sequence). V lost 5 bases, J lost 10 bases, and 6 bases stayed unmatched. CDR3 region: CASSILQGAEQFF. The CDR3 nucleotides are TGTGCCAGCAGTATCCTACAGGGGGCAGAGCAGTTCTTC.

This sequence joins TRBV29-1 and TRBJ1-1; D not resolved. The germline CDR1 and CDR2 sequences are SQVTM and ANQGSEA. V lost 4 bases and J lost 0, with 15 bases in between. CDR3 length: 15 amino acids. This CDR3 reads CSVADTYTLNTEAFF. In DNA form, the CDR3 reads TGCAGCGTTGCCGACACTTATACCCTGAACACTGAAGCTTTCTTT.

CDR3 residues: CASSMRGQSREAFF. The CDR3 DNA sequence: TGTGCCAGTAGTATGAGGGGACAGAGCCGAGAAGCTTTCTTT. The rearrangement joins TRBV19 to TRBJ1-1; 7 bases agree with TRBD1. After removal of 3 bases from V and 8 bases from J, the junction contained 9 bases not matched to a gene. CDR1 and CDR2 (germline): LNHDA, SQIVND (reference sequence). There are 14 residues in the CDR3.

The chain uses TRBV6-5 and TRBJ1-3; D is unresolved. This CDR3 spans 14 amino acids. V lost 0 bases to trimming and J lost 4 bases, with 7 bases between them. CDR1 is MNHEY, CDR2 SVGAGI, per germline. The CDR3 loop reads CASSYSTFGNTIYF. The CDR3 DNA reads TGTGCCAGCAGTTACTCGACATTCGGAAACACCATATATTTT.

The J gene is TRBJ1-5, the V gene TRBV4-1, with D perhaps TRBD1 (6 bases). The ends were cut back, 0 bases at V and 8 bases at J, with 20 bases in the middle. Germline loops: CDR1 MGHRA, CDR2 YSYEKL. This CDR3 contains 17 residues. This CDR3 is CASSQDWASGAMEPQHF. Written as DNA, the CDR3 is TGCGCCAGCAGCCAAGATTGGGCGTCAGGGGCGATGGAGCCCCAGCATTTT.

The chain combines TRBV9 with TRBJ2-1; D perhaps matches TRBD1 (6 bases). The CDR3 loop spans 14 amino acids. Germline CDR1 is SGDLS and CDR2 is YYNGEE. Trimming pared 4 bases from V and 4 bases from J, leaving 12 bases between. The CDR3 reads CASSPQGTYNEQFF. CDR3 bases: TGTGCCAGCAGCCCACAGGGAACGTACAATGAGCAGTTCTTC.

The CDR3 DNA follows: TGTGCCAGCAGCTCAAGGGCTCCCCTAGCTTATGGCTACACCTTC. This encodes CASSSRAPLAYGYTF. V usage is TRBV7-9 and J usage is TRBJ1-2; D is uncertain. V was clipped by 4 bases and J by 5 bases, with 17 bases between them. Germline V lookup: CDR1 SEHNR, CDR2 FQNEAQ (reference sequence). CDR3 length equals 15 residues.

J is TRBJ1-2 and V is TRBV7-9; tentatively, D is TRBD1 (5 bases). Trimming pared 5 bases from V and 1 base from J, leaving 8 bases between. The CDR3 length is 13 residues. CDR1 and CDR2 (germline): SEHNR, FQNEAQ (reference sequence). The CDR3, as DNA: TGTGCCAGCAGCCGGACACTTAACTATGGCTACACCTTC. Its protein is CASSRTLNYGYTF.

The rearrangement uses TRBV19 and TRBJ1-5; 10 bases align to TRBD1. V gave up 1 base and J gave up 5 bases; unmatched junction bases: 2. CDR3 length: 15 amino acids. Germline loops: CDR1 LNHDA, CDR2 SQIVND (reference sequence). The CDR3 reads CASSIAGTGDQPQHF. In DNA, the CDR3 is TGTGCCAGTAGTATAGCCGGGACAGGGGATCAGCCCCAGCATTTT.

The rearrangement links TRBV28 to TRBJ1-2; 7 bases agree with TRBD1. The CDR3 runs 14 residues. CDR1 MDHEN and CDR2 SYDVKM come from the germline V gene. V lost 3 bases, J lost 3 bases, and 4 bases stayed unmatched. CDR3 in DNA: TGTGCCAGCAGTTTTTGGGACAGAGACTATGGCTACACCTTC. It is translated as CASSFWDRDYGYTF.

V gene TRBV6-6 combines with J gene TRBJ2-1; D might be TRBD1 (5 bases). There are 15 residues in the CDR3. Germline CDR1 is MNHNY and CDR2 is SVGAGI (reference sequence). V was clipped by 5 bases and J by 0 bases, with 11 bases between them. CDR3: CASSAPQDSYNEQFF. For the CDR3, the DNA is TGTGCCAGCAGTGCTCCACAGGACTCCTACAATGAGCAGTTCTTC.

The J gene is TRBJ1-1, the V gene TRBV7-9; tentatively, D is TRBD1 (5 bases). CDR1 and CDR2 from the germline V gene are SEHNR and FQNEAQ (reference sequence). This CDR3 contains 13 residues. The germline V and J ends were trimmed by 1 base and 5 bases, with 8 bases remaining between them. This chain's CDR3 is CASSLDGGTEAFF. CDR3 coding DNA: TGTGCCAGCAGCTTAGACGGGGGGACTGAAGCTTTCTTT.